One and the same sample provided the 22 T cell receptor beta chains below, sequenced in a study of vaccination and CD4 T cells after COVID-19. The antigens of these receptors remain unknown. The Oncomine TCR Beta short-read assay was applied to DNA of cultured CD4+ T cells. TCRdb re-derived calls from the PCR reads in MiXCR, one entry per CDR3 protein. The repertoire holds about 14,000 distinct CDR3 sequences, with roughly 37% as singletons. Documented treatment: roughly 10-day PBMC culture with coronavirus spike peptide pools or control peptides (ViraFEST assay). Sequenced: CD4+ T cells from blood, cultured in vitro. The receptors originated from a human donor who had recovered from COVID-19.

The rearrangement uses TRBV30 and TRBJ1-5; tentative D call: TRBD1 (5 bases). The CDR3 loop spans 13 amino acids. Germline CDR1 and CDR2: GTSNPN and SVGIG (reference sequence). V lost 0 bases to trimming and J lost 2 bases, with 5 bases between them. CDR3 sequence: CAWSVGGNQPQHF. CDR3 bases: TGTGCCTGGAGTGTAGGGGGCAATCAGCCCCAGCATTTT.

The chain recombines TRBV18 with TRBJ1-5, with unresolved D. Per the germline V gene, CDR1 is KGHSH and CDR2 is LQKENI. The CDR3 spans 17 residues. Trimming removed 2 bases at V and 0 bases at J, with 14 bases between. The CDR3 is CASSPGRDPYSNQPQHF. CDR3 nucleotides: TGTGCCAGCTCACCAGGGCGGGATCCATATAGCAATCAGCCCCAGCATTTT.

This clonotype was seen a handful of times. The V gene is TRBV12-3 or TRBV12-4, the J gene TRBJ1-2; D is undetermined. This CDR3 is 12 amino acids long. The V end was cut by 6 bases, the J end by 2 bases, with 7 bases between. The CDR3 DNA reads as TGTGCCAGCAGCCAGGCAAACTATGGCTACACCTTC. Translation: CASSQANYGYTF.

V gene TRBV28 combines with J gene TRBJ2-3; D is perhaps TRBD1 (5 bases). Germline-derived CDR1 and CDR2 are MDHEN and SYDVKM. CDR3 length: 16 residues. The V end lost 8 bases, the J end lost 5 bases, and 23 bases lay between the germline ends. The CDR3 sequence is CASFPVGQGKIDTQYF. CDR3 in DNA: TGTGCCAGCTTTCCGGTTGGCCAGGGCAAAATAGATACGCAGTATTTT.

This clonotype was seen a few times. The V and J genes are TRBV18 and TRBJ1-5, with 7 bases aligning to TRBD1. The trim removed 6 bases at V and 3 bases at J, leaving 5 bases unmatched. Germline V gene data show CDR1 as KGHSH and CDR2 as LQKENI. This CDR3 is built from 14 residues. The CDR3 DNA follows: TGTGCCAGCTCCCCCGACAGGGTCAATCAGCCCCAGCATTTT. This sequence encodes CASSPDRVNQPQHF.

V gene TRBV27 combines with J gene TRBJ2-3, with 8 nucleotides matching TRBD2. CDR3 length: 13 residues. V lost 8 bases and J lost 3; bases outside the gene matches: 4. Germline V lookup: CDR1 MNHEY, CDR2 SMNVEV (reference sequence). Here the CDR3 DNA reads TGTGCCAGCTGGGCTAGCGGGACAGATACGCAGTATTTT. This encodes CASWASGTDTQYF.

J is TRBJ1-1 and V is TRBV28; D call uncertain. CDR3 size: 10 residues. Trimming stripped 7 bases from V and 8 bases from J, with 8 bases between. From germline, CDR1 is MDHEN and CDR2 SYDVKM. Here the CDR3 DNA reads TGTGCCAGCAACGGGAGAGAAGCTTTCTTT. It yields the protein CASNGREAFF.

The CDR3 sequence: CASSSVGLAGVVDTQYF. In DNA, the CDR3 is TGTGCCAGCAGCTCTGTTGGACTAGCGGGAGTTGTAGATACGCAGTATTTT. V is TRBV7-6 and J is TRBJ2-3, with TRBD2 matching 13 bases. From germline, CDR1 is SGHVS and CDR2 FNYEAQ. V was pared by 4 bases and J by 5 bases, with 9 bases of the junction left unmatched. The CDR3 length is 17 residues.

This chain links TRBV4-2 with TRBJ2-1, with 8 bases aligning to TRBD2. The germline gives CDR1 LGHNA, CDR2 YNFKEQ. The CDR3 spans 17 residues. V was clipped by 2 bases and J by 0 bases; unmatched bases: 6. The CDR3 loop reads CASSQTSGTSSYNEQFF. The DNA for the CDR3 is TGTGCCAGCAGCCAAACTAGCGGAACAAGCTCCTACAATGAGCAGTTCTTC.

This clonotype occurred a few times. The J gene is TRBJ1-2, the V gene TRBV10-3; a possible D gene is TRBD1 (5 bases). The V gene lost 9 bases and the J gene lost 4 bases, with 15 bases spanning the gap. Germline V lookup: CDR1 ENHRY, CDR2 SYGVKD. The length of the CDR3 is 13 residues. The CDR3 DNA reads as TGTGCCATAACAACCCGGGACGGCTATGGCTACACCTTC. Protein: CAITTRDGYGYTF.

This chain uses TRBV7-6 with TRBJ2-1, with 11 nucleotides matching TRBD2. The CDR3 runs 16 residues. The junction had 7 bases not matched to a gene; V was cut back by 4 bases and J by 5 bases. Germline values: CDR1 SGHVS, CDR2 FNYEAQ. CDR3 sequence (DNA): TGTGCCAGCAGCTCTCATACTAGCGGGGGAAACAATGAGCAGTTCTTC. Protein: CASSSHTSGGNNEQFF. The full variable domain, completed using reference TRBV7-6 and TRBJ2-1, is GAGVSQSPRYKVTKRGQDVALRCDPISGHVSLYWYRQALGQGPEFLTYFNYEAQQDKSGLPNDRFSAERPEGSISTLTIQRTEQRDSAMYRCASSSHTSGGNNEQFFGPGTRLTVL.

The chain links TRBV7-2 to TRBJ2-7, with 8 bases matching TRBD2. Germline loops: CDR1 SGHTA, CDR2 FQGNSA. V gave up 5 bases and J gave up 4 bases; unmatched junction bases: 10. The CDR3 is 15 amino acids. The CDR3 coding sequence is TGTGCCAGCAGCACCACGGCCAGCGGGGGTTACGAGCAGTACTTC. Translation: CASSTTASGGYEQYF. Full variable domain (missing parts from reference TRBV7-2 and TRBJ2-7): GAGVSQSPSNKVTEKGKDVELRCDPISGHTALYWYRQSLGQGLEFLIYFQGNSAPDKSGLPSDRFSAERTGGSVSTLTIQRTQQEDSAVYLCASSTTASGGYEQYFGPGTRLTVT.

Only a few counts were recorded for this clonotype. J is TRBJ1-2 and V is TRBV20-1; D is ambiguous. The germline V and J ends were trimmed by 0 bases and 7 bases, with 12 bases remaining between them. The CDR3 loop spans 13 amino acids. Germline-derived CDR1 and CDR2 are DFQATT and SNEGSKA (reference sequence). The CDR3 reads CSAREFFGVGYTF. For the CDR3, the DNA is TGCAGTGCTAGAGAATTTTTTGGGGTTGGCTACACCTTC.

This chain connects TRBV10-1 to TRBJ2-5, with a weak D call TRBD2 (5 bases). The CDR3 runs 15 residues. Germline loops: CDR1 WNHNN, CDR2 SYGVQD (reference sequence). Trimming removed 4 bases at V and 5 bases at J, with 17 bases between. CDR3 loop: CASSAPTRSGETQYF. Written as DNA, the CDR3 is TGCGCCAGCAGTGCCCCAACTAGAAGCGGCGAGACCCAGTACTTC.

As concerns this clonotype: At one boundary the junction diverges from the germline segment, which might be a read error. The V call is TRBV28, the J call TRBJ2-7; D is perhaps TRBD1 or TRBD2 (5 bases each). The germline gives CDR1 MDHEN, CDR2 SYDVKM. The CDR3 is 15 amino acids. Written as DNA, the CDR3 is TGTGCCAGCAGACCTCGGGACGGCATCTCCTACGAGCAGTGCTTC. Residues: CASRPRDGISYEQCF.

The sample holds a few counts of this clonotype. J is TRBJ2-2 and V is TRBV4-3, with no clear D. Germline V gene lookup returns CDR1 LGHNA and CDR2 YSLEER. This CDR3 comprises 12 residues. Between the trimmed V and J ends, which lost 0 bases and 8 bases, there was a span of 4 bases. The CDR3 loop is CASSQELGELFF. CDR3 nucleotide sequence: TGCGCCAGCAGCCAAGAGTTGGGGGAGCTGTTTTTT.

This chain uses TRBV5-1 with TRBJ1-3; maybe TRBD1 (5 bases). The CDR3 has 14 amino acids. The V end was cut by 4 bases, the J end by 0 bases, with 8 bases between. Germline CDR1 reads SGHRS; CDR2 reads YFSETQ. In nucleotides, the CDR3 is TGCGCCAGCAGCCCGGGGGGCTCTGGAAACACCATATATTTT. Protein: CASSPGGSGNTIYF.

V gene TRBV12-3 or TRBV12-4 combines with J gene TRBJ2-3; D unclear. V lost 3 bases and J lost 4, with 8 bases in between. The CDR3 runs 13 residues. The CDR3 bases are TGTGCCAGCAGTTTTTTCATGGCAGATACGCAGTATTTT. Translation: CASSFFMADTQYF.

This rearrangement joins TRBV6-2 or TRBV6-3 to TRBJ2-5; possibly TRBD2 for D (5 bases). The germline V gene encodes CDR1 MNHEY and CDR2 SVGEGT. The CDR3 extends over 14 amino acids. V was shortened by 6 bases and J by 5 bases, with 16 bases between the two germline ends. CDR3 protein: CASSNQWRGETQYF. The DNA of the CDR3 is TGTGCCAGCAGCAACCAGTGGCGCGGGGAGACCCAGTACTTC.

The chain is built from TRBV20-1 and TRBJ2-5, with a tentative D call TRBD1 (5 bases). The CDR3 sequence is 14 residues long. Trimming removed 3 bases from V and 5 bases from J, with 16 bases in between. Germline CDR1 and CDR2: DFQATT and SNEGSKA (reference sequence). The CDR3 loop reads CSARGLGQTETQYF. As DNA, the CDR3 is TGCAGTGCTAGGGGGCTTGGTCAGACGGAGACCCAGTACTTC.

This CDR3 is CASSIRALGTGELFF. CDR3 DNA sequence: TGTGCCAGCAGCATCCGGGCCCTGGGGACCGGGGAGCTGTTTTTT. The chain carries TRBV9 and TRBJ2-2; no reliable D call. V was shortened by 4 bases and J by 5 bases, with 15 bases between the two germline ends. The CDR3 extends over 15 amino acids. Germline V lookup: CDR1 SGDLS, CDR2 YYNGEE.

The J gene is TRBJ2-1, the V gene TRBV9; a possible D gene is TRBD2 (5 bases). V lost 0 bases and J lost 4, with 11 bases in between. CDR1 is SGDLS, CDR2 YYNGEE, per germline. The CDR3 consists of 15 residues. CDR3 amino acids: CASSVVGSEYNEQFF. The CDR3 DNA follows: TGTGCCAGCAGCGTAGTCGGTAGCGAGTACAATGAGCAGTTCTTC.